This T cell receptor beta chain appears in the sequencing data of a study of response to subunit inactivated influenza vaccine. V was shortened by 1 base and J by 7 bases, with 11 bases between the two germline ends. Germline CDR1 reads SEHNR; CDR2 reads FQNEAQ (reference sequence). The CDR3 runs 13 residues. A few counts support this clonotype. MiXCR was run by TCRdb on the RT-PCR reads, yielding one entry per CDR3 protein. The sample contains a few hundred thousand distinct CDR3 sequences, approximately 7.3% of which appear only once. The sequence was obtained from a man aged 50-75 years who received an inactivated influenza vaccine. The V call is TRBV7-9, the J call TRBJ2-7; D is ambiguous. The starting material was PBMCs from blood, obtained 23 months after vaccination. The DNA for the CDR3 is TGTGCCAGCAGCTTAGTTCCGAGTGAGGAGCAGTACTTC. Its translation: CASSLVPSEEQYF.